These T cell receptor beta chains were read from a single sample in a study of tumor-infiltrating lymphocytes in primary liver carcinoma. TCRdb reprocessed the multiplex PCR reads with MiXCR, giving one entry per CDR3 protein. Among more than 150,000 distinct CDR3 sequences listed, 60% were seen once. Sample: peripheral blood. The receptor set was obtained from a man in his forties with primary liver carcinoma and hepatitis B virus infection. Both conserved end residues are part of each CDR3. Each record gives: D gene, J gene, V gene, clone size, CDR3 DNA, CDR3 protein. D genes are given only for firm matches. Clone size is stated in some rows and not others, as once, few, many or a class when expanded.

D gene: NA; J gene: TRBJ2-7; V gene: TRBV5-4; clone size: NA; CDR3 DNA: TGTGCCAGCAGCTGTAGACTAGGGGAGTACGAGCAGTACTTC; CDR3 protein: CASSCRLGEYEQYF
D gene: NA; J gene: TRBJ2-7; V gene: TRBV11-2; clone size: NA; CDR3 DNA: TGTGCCAGCAGCCAAGGTTACGGGAACTCCCACGAGCAGTACTTC; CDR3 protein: CASSQGYGNSHEQYF
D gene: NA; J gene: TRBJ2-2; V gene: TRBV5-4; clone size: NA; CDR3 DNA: TGTGCCAGCAGCACTTTTAGCGGAGGCACCAGGGAGCTGTTTTTT; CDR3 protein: CASSTFSGGTRELFF
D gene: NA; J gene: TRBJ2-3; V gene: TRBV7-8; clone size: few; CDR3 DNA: TGTGCCAGCAGCGCAATACCAAGCACAGATATGCAGTATTTT; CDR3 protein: CASSAIPSTDMQYF
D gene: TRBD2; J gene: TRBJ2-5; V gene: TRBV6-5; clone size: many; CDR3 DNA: TGTGCCAGCAGTAGGGAGGGAAGGCCCCAAGAGACCCAGTACTTC; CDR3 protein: CASSREGRPQETQYF
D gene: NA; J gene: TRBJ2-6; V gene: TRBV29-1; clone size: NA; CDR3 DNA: TGCAGCGTTGAAGATATAAACCCCTGGTCTGGGGCCAACGTCCTGACTTTC; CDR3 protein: CSVEDINPWSGANVLTF
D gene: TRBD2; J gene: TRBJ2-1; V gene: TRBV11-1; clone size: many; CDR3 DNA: TGTGCCAGCAGCTTACTCGCGGGAGGGTTCGGTGAGCAGTTCTTC; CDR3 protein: CASSLLAGGFGEQFF
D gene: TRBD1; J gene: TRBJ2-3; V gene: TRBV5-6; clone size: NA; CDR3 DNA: TGTGCCAGTAGCTTGAGAAGGACAGGGGGGACCACAGATACGCAGTATTTT; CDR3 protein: CASSLRRTGGTTDTQYF
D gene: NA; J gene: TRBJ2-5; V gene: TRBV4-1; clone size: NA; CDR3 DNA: TGCGCCAGCAGCCAAGGTCCGGGGCCGTCAAGGTACTTC; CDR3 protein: CASSQGPGPSRYF
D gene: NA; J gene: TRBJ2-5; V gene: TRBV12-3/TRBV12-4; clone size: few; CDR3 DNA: TGTGCCAGCAGTTCCTCTGAGTTGGTAGAGACCCAGTACTTC; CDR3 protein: CASSSSELVETQYF
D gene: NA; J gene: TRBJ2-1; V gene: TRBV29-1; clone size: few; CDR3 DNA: TGCAGCGTTCCCGTCGCCACCTACAATGAGCAGTTCTTC; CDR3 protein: CSVPVATYNEQFF
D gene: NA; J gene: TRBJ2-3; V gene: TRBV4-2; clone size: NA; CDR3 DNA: TGTGCCAGCAGCCAAGACCCTAGCACAGATACGCAGTATTTT; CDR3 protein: CASSQDPSTDTQYF
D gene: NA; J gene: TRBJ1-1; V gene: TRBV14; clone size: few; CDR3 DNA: TGTGCCAGCAGCCAAGTATACGGCGGGGGGAGCACTGAAGCTTTCTTT; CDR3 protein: CASSQVYGGGSTEAFF
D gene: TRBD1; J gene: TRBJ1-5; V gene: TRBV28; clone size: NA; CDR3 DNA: TGTGCCAGCAGTTCAGGACAGGCCTCGGTAGAGCCCCAGCATTTT; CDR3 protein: CASSSGQASVEPQHF
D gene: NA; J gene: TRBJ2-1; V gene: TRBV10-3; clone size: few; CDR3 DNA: TGTGCCATCAGCGGGGACTCGACTTACAATGAGCAGTTCTTC; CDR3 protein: CAISGDSTYNEQFF
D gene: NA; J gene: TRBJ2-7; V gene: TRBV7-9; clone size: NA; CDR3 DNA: TGTGCCAGCAGCTTAGTCGATGGGGGCGAGCAGTACTTC; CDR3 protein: CASSLVDGGEQYF
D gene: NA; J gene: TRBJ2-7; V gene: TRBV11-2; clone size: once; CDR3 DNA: TGTGCCAGCAGCCTCACAGGGGACTCCTACAAGCAGTACTTC; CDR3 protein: CASSLTGDSYKQYF
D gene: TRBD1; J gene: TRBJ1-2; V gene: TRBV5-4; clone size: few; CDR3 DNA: TGTGCCAGCAGCTCAGTCGGGACAGGTGAGGGTGGCTACACCTTC; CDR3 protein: CASSSVGTGEGGYTF
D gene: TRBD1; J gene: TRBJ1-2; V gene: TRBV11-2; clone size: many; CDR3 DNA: TGTGCCAGCAGCTTACAGGGGGCGAATGGCTACACCTTC; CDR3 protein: CASSLQGANGYTF
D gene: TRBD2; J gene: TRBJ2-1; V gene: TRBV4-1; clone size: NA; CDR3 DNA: TGCGCCAGCAGACCTATAGCGGGAGAGCCTTACAATGAGCAGTTCTTC; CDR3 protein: CASRPIAGEPYNEQFF
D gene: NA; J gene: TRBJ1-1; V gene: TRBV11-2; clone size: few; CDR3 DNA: TGTGCCAGCAGCTTAGGAGGGGTCACTGAAGCTTTCTTT; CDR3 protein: CASSLGGVTEAFF
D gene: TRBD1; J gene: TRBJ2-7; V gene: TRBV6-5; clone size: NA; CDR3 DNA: TGTGCCAGCAGTGATCACGGGACAGGGTCCTACGATCAGTACTTC; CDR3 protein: CASSDHGTGSYDQYF
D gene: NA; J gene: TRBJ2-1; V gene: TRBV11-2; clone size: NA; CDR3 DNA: TGTGCCAGAAGCTTAGGGGCGAGAGGGCCTCGGGAGCAGTTCTTC; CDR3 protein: CARSLGARGPREQFF
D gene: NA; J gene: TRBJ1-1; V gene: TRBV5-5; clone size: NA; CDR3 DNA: TGTGCCAGCAGCTTGCGACACGAGAACACTGAAGCTTTCTTT; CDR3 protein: CASSLRHENTEAFF
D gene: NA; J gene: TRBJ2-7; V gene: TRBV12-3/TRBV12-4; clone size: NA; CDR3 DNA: TGTGCCAGCAGCCCATTGAAAGGGCTCAGAAACGAGCAGTACTTC; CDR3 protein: CASSPLKGLRNEQYF
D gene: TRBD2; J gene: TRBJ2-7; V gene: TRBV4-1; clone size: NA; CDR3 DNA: TGCGCCAGCGGTCAAAAAAGCCTAGCGGGTTCCTACGAGCAGTACTTC; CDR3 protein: CASGQKSLAGSYEQYF
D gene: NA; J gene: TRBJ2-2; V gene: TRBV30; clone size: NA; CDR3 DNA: TGTGCCTGGAGTCAAAGGCTGGTGGAGCTGTTTTTT; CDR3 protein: CAWSQRLVELFF
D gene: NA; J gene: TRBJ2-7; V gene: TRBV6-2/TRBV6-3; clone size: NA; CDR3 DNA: TGTGCCAGCAGTGACAACCCCTACGAGCAGTACTTC; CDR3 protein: CASSDNPYEQYF
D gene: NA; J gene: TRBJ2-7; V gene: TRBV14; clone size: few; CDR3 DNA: TGTGCCAGCAGCACCCTCCCGGGACTGGACGAGCAGTACTTC; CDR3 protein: CASSTLPGLDEQYF
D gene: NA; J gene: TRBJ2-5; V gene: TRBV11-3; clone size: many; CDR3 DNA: TGTGCCAGCAGCCCCACAGGCGGGGAGACCCAGTACTTC; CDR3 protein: CASSPTGGETQYF
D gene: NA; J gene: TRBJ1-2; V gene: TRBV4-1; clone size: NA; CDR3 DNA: TGCGCTAGCAGCCAAGGTGGGGCAGGGAGGGACTATGGCTACACCTTC; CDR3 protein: CASSQGGAGRDYGYTF
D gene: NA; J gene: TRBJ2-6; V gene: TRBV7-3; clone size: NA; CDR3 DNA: TGTGCCAGCAGCCCAGGGTCTGGGGCCAACGTCCTGACTTTC; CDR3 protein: CASSPGSGANVLTF
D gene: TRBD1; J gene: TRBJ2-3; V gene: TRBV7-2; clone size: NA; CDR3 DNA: TGTGCCAGCAATCAGGGGGCAGATACGCAGTATTTT; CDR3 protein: CASNQGADTQYF
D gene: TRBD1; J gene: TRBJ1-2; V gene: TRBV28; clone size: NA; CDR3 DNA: TGTGCCAGCAGCAGTGGACAGGGGGCTTACTATGGCTACACCTTC; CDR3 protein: CASSSGQGAYYGYTF
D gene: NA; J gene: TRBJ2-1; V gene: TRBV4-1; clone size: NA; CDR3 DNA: TGCGCCAGCAGCCACGCTTTGGGGGAGGGGGACAATGAGAAGTTCTTC; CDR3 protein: CASSHALGEGDNEKFF
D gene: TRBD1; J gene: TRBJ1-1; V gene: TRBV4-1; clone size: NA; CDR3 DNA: TGCGCCAGCAGCCATTACCGGGACAGCTACACTGAAGCTTTCTTT; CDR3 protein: CASSHYRDSYTEAFF
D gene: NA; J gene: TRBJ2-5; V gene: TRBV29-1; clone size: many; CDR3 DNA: TGCAGCGGGGGGTACCAAGAGACCCAGTACTTC; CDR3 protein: CSGGYQETQYF
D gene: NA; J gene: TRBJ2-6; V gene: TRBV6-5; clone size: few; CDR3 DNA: TGTGCCAGCAGTAACAGGGTTTCTGGGGCCAACGTCCTGACTTTC; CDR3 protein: CASSNRVSGANVLTF
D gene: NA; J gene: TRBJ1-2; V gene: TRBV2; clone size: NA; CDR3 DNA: TGTGTCAGCAGTGTAAATGGTGGCTATGGCTACACCTTC; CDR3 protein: CVSSVNGGYGYTF
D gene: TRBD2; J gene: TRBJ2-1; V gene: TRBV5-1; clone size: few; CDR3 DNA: TGCGCCAGCAGCTTATATTGGACTAGCGGGCCGGCCATCAGTGAGCAGTTCTTC; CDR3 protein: CASSLYWTSGPAISEQFF
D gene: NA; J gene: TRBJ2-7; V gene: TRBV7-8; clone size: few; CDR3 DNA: TGTGCCAGCAGTCGAGAGGGTCCTTACGAGCAGTACTTC; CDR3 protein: CASSREGPYEQYF
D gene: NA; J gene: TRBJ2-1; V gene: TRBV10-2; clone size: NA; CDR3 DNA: TGCGCCAGCAGTCTCACTACCGGGTGCTCCTATAATGAGCAGTTCTTC; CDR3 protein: CASSLTTGCSYNEQFF
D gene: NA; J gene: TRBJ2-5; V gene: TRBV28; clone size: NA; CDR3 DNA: TGTGCCAGCAGTATACTCCGGCCCCTCCAAGTGACCCAGTACTTC; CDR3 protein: CASSILRPLQVTQYF
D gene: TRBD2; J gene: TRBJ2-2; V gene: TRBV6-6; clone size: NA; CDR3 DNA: TGTGCCAGCAGTTACTCGAGGCTAGCGGGCGACACCGAGGAGTTGTTTTTT; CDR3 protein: CASSYSRLAGDTEELFF
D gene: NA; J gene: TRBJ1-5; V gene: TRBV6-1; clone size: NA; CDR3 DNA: TGTGCCATCTCCCTGGGACGGGGTTATAGCAATCAGCCCCAGCATTTT; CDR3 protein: CAISLGRGYSNQPQHF
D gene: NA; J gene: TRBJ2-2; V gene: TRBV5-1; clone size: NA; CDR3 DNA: TGCGCCAGCAGTCGGGACACTGACACCGGGGAGCTGTTTTTT; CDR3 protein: CASSRDTDTGELFF
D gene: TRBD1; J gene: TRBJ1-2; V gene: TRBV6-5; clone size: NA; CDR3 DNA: TGTACCAGCAGTACGGGACAGTCCGTCTATTGCTACACCTTC; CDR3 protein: CTSSTGQSVYCYTF
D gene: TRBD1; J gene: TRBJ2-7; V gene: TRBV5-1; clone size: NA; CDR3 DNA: TGCGCCAGCAGCTATGACAGGGCCGGATCCTACGAGCAGTACTTC; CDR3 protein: CASSYDRAGSYEQYF
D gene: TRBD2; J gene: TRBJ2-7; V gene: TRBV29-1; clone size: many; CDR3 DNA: TGCAGCGTTCTGCGGGGGGACGAGCAGTACTTC; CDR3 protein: CSVLRGDEQYF
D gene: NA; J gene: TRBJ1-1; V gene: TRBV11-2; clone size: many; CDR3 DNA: TGTGCCAGCAGTACCGGGGGCACTGAAGCTTTCTTT; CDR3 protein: CASSTGGTEAFF
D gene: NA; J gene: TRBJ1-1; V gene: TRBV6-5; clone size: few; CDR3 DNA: TGTGCCAGCACAGCGAACACTGAAGCTTTCTTT; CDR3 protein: CASTANTEAFF